Each of the 5 T cell receptor beta chains below was sequenced from the same sample in a study of response to subunit inactivated influenza vaccine. Each CDR3 protein gets one entry after TCRdb re-called the RT-PCR reads with MiXCR. This table has 530,000 or so distinct CDR3 sequences, roughly 15% appearing once. The sequencing used PBMCs from blood, collected approximately 12 days after vaccination. Every receptor here comes from a man aged 45-65 years who received an inactivated influenza vaccine.

This CDR3 reads CASSLGDFRTDTQYF. The CDR3 region has the DNA TGTGCCAGCAGCTTGGGGGACTTTCGCACAGATACGCAGTATTTT. V is TRBV5-5 and J is TRBJ2-3, with a tentative D call TRBD2 (6 bases). V was cut by 0 bases and J by 1 base, with 9 bases left in between. The CDR3 sequence is 15 residues long. The germline gives CDR1 SGHKS, CDR2 YYEKEE (reference sequence).

In its sample, this clonotype was seen many times. V gene TRBV12-3 or TRBV12-4 combines with J gene TRBJ2-3; 8 nucleotides align to TRBD2. V lost 3 bases and J lost 4; bases outside the gene matches: 6. The CDR3 is 15 amino acids. Here the CDR3 DNA reads TGTGCCAGCAGTTTGGAGGGACTAGTCGCAGATACGCAGTATTTT. Encoded protein: CASSLEGLVADTQYF.

The chain joins TRBV20-1 to TRBJ2-3; D perhaps matches TRBD2 (6 bases). Between the trimmed V and J ends, which lost 0 bases and 0 bases, there was a span of 10 bases. The germline gives CDR1 DFQATT, CDR2 SNEGSKA (reference sequence). This CDR3 has 15 residues. This chain's CDR3 is CSARDRDFSTDTQYF. The CDR3 DNA sequence: TGCAGTGCTAGAGATCGGGACTTTAGCACAGATACGCAGTATTTT.

The table lists this clonotype with many counts. The chain combines TRBV5-1 with TRBJ1-2; TRBD1 is a possible D gene (5 bases). The V end lost 3 bases, the J end lost 5 bases, and 14 bases lay between the germline ends. The CDR3 is made up of 14 amino acids. Germline loops: CDR1 SGHRS, CDR2 YFSETQ. This chain's CDR3 is CASSWGTLGYGYTF. CDR3 coding DNA: TGCGCCAGCAGCTGGGGGACCTTAGGTTATGGCTACACCTTC. Full variable domain (remainder filled in from reference TRBV5-1 and TRBJ1-2): KAGVTQTPRYLIKTRGQQVTLSCSPISGHRSVSWYQQTPGQGLQFLFEYFSETQRNKGNFPGRFSGRQFSNSRSEMNVSTLELGDSALYLCASSWGTLGYGYTFGSGTRLTVV.

This clonotype was seen repeatedly, ten times or more. The J gene is TRBJ2-5, the V gene TRBV29-1, with 7 bases lining up with TRBD2. V shed 3 bases, J shed 5 bases, and the junction held 6 bases outside the gene matches. The CDR3 is 13 residues long. CDR1 SQVTM and CDR2 ANQGSEA come from the germline V gene. In DNA, the CDR3 is TGCAGCGTTGACTTCGAGGGAGGGGAGACCCAGTACTTC. Its translation is CSVDFEGGETQYF.